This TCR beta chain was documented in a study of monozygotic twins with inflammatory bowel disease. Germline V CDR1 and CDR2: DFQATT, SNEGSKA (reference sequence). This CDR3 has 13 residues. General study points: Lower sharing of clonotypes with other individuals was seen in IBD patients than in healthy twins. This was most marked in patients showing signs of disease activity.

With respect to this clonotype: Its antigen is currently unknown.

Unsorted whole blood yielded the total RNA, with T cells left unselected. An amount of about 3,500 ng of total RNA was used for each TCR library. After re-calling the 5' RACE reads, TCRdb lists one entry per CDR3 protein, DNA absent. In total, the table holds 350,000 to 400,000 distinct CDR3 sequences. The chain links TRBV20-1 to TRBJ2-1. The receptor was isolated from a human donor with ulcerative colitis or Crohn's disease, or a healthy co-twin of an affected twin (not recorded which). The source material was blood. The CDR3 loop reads CSARINFYNEQFF.